This T cell receptor (beta chain) was captured in a study of cytomegalovirus exposure and HLA in healthy donors. In the study overall: Drawn from HLA-typed donors, about 85 million unique TCRs were held in an early data release.

A multiplex PCR was run with 60 Vbeta primers and 13 Jbeta primers. The method was immunoSEQ multiplex PCR; TCRdb's version includes in-frame clones alone and lacks a portion of them. This table holds some 140,000 clones, 74% found once. V lost 4 bases, J lost 8 bases, and 4 bases stayed unmatched. The CDR3 loop spans 13 amino acids. Germline V CDR1 and CDR2: SGHTA, FQGNSA. A note on this clone: The antigen is unknown.

Study-level findings and limits: Most of the TCR beta V segments (in an earlier analysis) were productive either about 87% or about 30% of the time. Roughly even sequencing depth across donors was the assumption behind the presence/absence analyses. Across HLA loci, a later analysis found differing TCR association rates, with DRB1 most and HLA-C fewest.

The chain recombines TRBV7-2 with TRBJ1-4, with TRBD1 identical over 7 bases. The sequenced material came from PBMCs. The clonotype originates from a man under 40 in good health and CMV-seronegative. The CDR3 region has the DNA TGTGCCAGCAGCTCAGGGGGGTGGGAAAAACTGTTTTTT. This translates into CASSSGGWEKLFF.